The text below deals with one TCR beta chain. The antigen remains undetermined. MiXCR, applied by TCRdb to the 5' RACE reads, yields one record per CDR3 protein. The data hold about 120,000 distinct CDR3 sequences, with approximately 22% observed a single time. This sample was taken from a study of T-cell memory formation after mild COVID-19. Broader study findings: Cross-reactive memory apparently joined, as some responding clones appeared in pre-infection memory. Day 15 to 85 contracting clones showed balanced CD4/CD8; day 15 to 37 expanders favored CD4+.

The specimen was PBMCs or a T cell subset sorted from them (not recorded which). The TCR comes from a man aged 18 to 29 who had mild COVID-19 (a few samples of this study predate the infection). Cell type and time point are not known.

The CDR3 sequence is CASRRDGGYEQYF. CDR3 nucleotides: TGTGCCAGCAGACGGGACGGAGGCTACGAGCAGTACTTC. The J gene is TRBJ2-7, the V gene TRBV6-1; either TRBD1 or TRBD2 may supply D (5 bases each). The CDR3 is made up of 13 amino acids. Germline V gives CDR1 MNHNS, CDR2 SASEGT. V lost 6 bases, J lost 3 bases, and 12 bases lay in between.